This T cell receptor (beta chain) was observed in a study of blood T cell repertoires in COVID-19. Background on the study: Sites across the United States, Italy and Spain contributed samples from acute and convalescent COVID-19. The analysed material was cDNA or gDNA that came from T cells, B-cell-depleted T cells, or PBMCs.

This CDR3 is built from 15 residues. Germline trimming cut 2 bases from V and 6 bases from J; bases unmatched to any gene: 3. Germline lookup yields CDR1 SGHTA and CDR2 FQGNSA. Per the original methods: Using reference gene primer amplification, nucleated cell counts were estimated. Clones were sequenced by immunoSEQ multiplex PCR, and TCRdb holds only the in-frame ones, with some missing. V and J calls and clone size are as listed in that table; D and trimming were resolved from the DNA. The profile shows some 110,000 clones, 86% of them singletons. This receptor was identified in a human donor in a cohort sampled during active COVID-19. The sample taken for sequencing was peripheral blood. V and J are TRBV7-2 and TRBJ2-1, with 11 positions matching TRBD2. CDR3: CASSLLAGGFNEQFF. DNA of the CDR3: TGTGCCAGCAGCTTACTAGCGGGAGGTTTCAATGAGCAGTTCTTC.